This T cell receptor beta chain comes out of a study of cytomegalovirus exposure and HLA in healthy donors. Study overall: Researchers found that about four fifths of 350 to 500 genotyped donors fell within the Caucasian-associated ancestry cluster. The study, taken as a whole, reports: Further analysis, carried out later, found HLA-associated TCR beta chains more clonally expanded than equally common other chains. Among the most significant clusters, several appeared linked to common viral pathogens in a later analysis.

A remark on this clone: Its antigen is still unknown.

Amplification used 60 Vbeta primers and 13 Jbeta primers. Libraries were prepared by immunoSEQ multiplex PCR; TCRdb keeps only in-frame clonotypes and omits some of them. This table has roughly 170,000 clones, roughly four fifths appearing once. Germline V gene lookup returns CDR1 MNHNS and CDR2 SASEGT. The length of the CDR3 is 13 residues. V gave up 5 bases and J gave up 0 bases, with 4 bases separating them. V is TRBV6-1 and J is TRBJ1-4; no firm D call. The specimen sequenced was PBMCs. This clonotype originated in a man aged 45-65 years in good health and CMV-seronegative. The CDR3 loop reads CASSTATNEKLFF. In nucleotides, the CDR3 is TGTGCCAGCAGTACAGCAACTAATGAAAAACTGTTTTTT.